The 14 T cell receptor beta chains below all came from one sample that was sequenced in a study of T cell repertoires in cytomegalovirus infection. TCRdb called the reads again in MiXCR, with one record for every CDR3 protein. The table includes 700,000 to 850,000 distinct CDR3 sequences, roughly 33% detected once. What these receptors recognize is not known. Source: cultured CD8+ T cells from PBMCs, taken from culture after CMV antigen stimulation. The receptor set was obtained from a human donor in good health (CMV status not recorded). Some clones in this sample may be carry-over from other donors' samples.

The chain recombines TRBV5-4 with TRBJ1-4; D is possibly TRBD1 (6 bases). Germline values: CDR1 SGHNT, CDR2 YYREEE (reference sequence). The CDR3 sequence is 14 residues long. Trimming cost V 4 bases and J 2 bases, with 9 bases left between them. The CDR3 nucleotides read TGTGCCAGCAGCCTCGGACAGACTAATGAAAAACTGTTTTTT. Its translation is CASSLGQTNEKLFF.

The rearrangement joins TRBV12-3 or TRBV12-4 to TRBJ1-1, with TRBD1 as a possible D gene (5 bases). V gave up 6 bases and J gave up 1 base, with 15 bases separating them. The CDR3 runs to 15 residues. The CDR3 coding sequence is TGTGCCAGCAGCGTCGTGTTTGGGGGGAACACTGAAGCTTTCTTT. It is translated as CASSVVFGGNTEAFF.

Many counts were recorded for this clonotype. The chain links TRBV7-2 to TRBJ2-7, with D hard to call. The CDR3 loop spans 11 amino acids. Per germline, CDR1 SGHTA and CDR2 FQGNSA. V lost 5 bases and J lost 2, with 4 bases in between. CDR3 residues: CASSAAYEQYF. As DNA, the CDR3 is TGTGCCAGCAGCGCCGCCTACGAGCAGTACTTC.

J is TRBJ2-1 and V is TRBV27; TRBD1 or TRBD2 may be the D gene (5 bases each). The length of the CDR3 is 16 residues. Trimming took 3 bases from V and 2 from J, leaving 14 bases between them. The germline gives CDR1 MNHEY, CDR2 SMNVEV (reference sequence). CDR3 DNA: TGTGCCAGCAGTTTCAACCGGGACCGAGCCTACAATGAGCAGTTCTTC. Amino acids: CASSFNRDRAYNEQFF.

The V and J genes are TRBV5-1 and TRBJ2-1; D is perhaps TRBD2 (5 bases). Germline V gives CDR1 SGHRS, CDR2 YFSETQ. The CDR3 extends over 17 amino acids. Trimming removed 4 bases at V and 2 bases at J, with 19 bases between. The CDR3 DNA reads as TGCGCCAGCAGCACCGCCGTCGTAGCGACCCCCTACAATGAGCAGTTCTTC. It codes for CASSTAVVATPYNEQFF. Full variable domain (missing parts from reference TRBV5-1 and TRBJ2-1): KAGVTQTPRYLIKTRGQQVTLSCSPISGHRSVSWYQQTPGQGLQFLFEYFSETQRNKGNFPGRFSGRQFSNSRSEMNVSTLELGDSALYLCASSTAVVATPYNEQFFGPGTRLTVL.

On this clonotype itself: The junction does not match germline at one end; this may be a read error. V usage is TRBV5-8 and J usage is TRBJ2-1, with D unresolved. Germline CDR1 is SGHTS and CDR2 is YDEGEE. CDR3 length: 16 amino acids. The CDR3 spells CTSSLGWLGSYNEQFF. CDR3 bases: TGTACCAGCAGCTTAGGGTGGCTCGGCTCCTACAATGAGCAGTTCTTC. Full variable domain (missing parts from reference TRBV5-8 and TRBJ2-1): EAGVTQSPTHLIKTRGQQATLRCSPISGHTSVYWYQQALGLGLQFLLWYDEGEERNRGNFPPRFSGRQFPNYSSELNVNALELEDSALYLCTSSLGWLGSYNEQFFGPGTRLTVL.

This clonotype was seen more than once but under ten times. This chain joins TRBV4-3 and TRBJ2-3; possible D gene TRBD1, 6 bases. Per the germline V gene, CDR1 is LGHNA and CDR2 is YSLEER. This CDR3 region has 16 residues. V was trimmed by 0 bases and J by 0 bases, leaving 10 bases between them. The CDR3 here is CASSQERQDSTDTQYF. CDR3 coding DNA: TGCGCCAGCAGCCAAGAAAGACAGGATAGCACAGATACGCAGTATTTT.

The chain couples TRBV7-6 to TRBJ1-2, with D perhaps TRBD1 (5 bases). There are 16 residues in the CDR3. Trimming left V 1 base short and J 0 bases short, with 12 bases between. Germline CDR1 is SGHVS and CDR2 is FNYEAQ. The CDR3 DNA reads TGTGCCAGCAGCTTAGGGGGGGTCTACTCTAACTATGGCTACACCTTC. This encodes CASSLGGVYSNYGYTF.

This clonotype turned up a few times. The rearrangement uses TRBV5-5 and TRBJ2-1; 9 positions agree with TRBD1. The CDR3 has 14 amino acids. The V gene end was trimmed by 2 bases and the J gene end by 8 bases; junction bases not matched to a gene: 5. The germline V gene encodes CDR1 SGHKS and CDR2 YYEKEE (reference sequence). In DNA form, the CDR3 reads TGTGCCAGCAGCTTAGGGACAGGGAGGCATGAGCAGTTCTTC. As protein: CASSLGTGRHEQFF.

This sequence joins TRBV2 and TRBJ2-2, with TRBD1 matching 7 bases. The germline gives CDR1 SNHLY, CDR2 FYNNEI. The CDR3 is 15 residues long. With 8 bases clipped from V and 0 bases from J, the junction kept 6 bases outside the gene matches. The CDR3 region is CASLGTGANTGELFF. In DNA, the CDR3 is TGTGCCAGCCTTGGAACAGGGGCGAACACCGGGGAGCTGTTTTTT.

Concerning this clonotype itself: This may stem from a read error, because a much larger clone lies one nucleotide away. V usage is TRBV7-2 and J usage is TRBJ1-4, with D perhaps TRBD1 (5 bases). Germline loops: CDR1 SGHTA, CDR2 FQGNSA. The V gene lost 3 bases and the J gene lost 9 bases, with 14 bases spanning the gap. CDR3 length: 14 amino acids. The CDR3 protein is CASSFMGGYKKLFF. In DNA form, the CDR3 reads TGTGCCAGCAGCTTTATGGGGGGATACAAAAAACTGTTTTTT.

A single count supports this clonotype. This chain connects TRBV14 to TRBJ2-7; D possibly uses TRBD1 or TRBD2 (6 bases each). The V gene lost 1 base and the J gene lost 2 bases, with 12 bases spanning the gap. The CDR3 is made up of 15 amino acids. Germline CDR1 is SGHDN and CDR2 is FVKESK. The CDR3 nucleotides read TGTGCCAGCAGCCAAGGAACGGGGGCCCCCTACGAGCAGTACGTC. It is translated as CASSQGTGAPYEQYV.

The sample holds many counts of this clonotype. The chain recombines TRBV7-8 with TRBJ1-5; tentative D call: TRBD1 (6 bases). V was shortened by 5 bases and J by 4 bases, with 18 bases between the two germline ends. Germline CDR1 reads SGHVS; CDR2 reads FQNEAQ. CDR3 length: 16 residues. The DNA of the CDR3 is TGTGCCAGCAGCAAGAGGGGGACTCGGATAAATCAGCCCCAGCATTTT. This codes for CASSKRGTRINQPQHF.

The CDR3 here is CASSLSLTGKPWTQYF. The CDR3 coding sequence is TGTGCCAGCAGTTTATCTCTGACAGGAAAACCGTGGACGCAGTATTTT. The chain combines TRBV12-3 or TRBV12-4 with TRBJ2-3; D might be TRBD1 (6 bases). CDR3 length: 16 amino acids. The ends were cut back, 2 bases at V and 9 bases at J, with 21 bases in the middle.